Below, 7 T cell receptor beta chains from the same sample are listed, as sequenced in a study of Ad26.COV2.S vaccination and SARS-CoV-2 variants. The repertoire was sequenced with immunoSEQ multiplex PCR; TCRdb's copy has only in-frame clones and lacks some. The table includes hundreds of thousands of clones, about 89% detected once. As to treatment: roughly 20 received Ad26.COV2.S at low or high dose, single or two shots; roughly five received placebo; per-sample allocation not given. Vaccine and placebo recipients were sampled on day 63 after the first injection. The sequenced sample was peripheral blood, obtained in a trial of Ad26.COV2.S vaccine versus placebo. The receptors come from a person between 18 and 60 years old who received the Ad26.COV2.S COVID-19 vaccine or a placebo.

The rearrangement joins TRBV2 to TRBJ2-7, with TRBD1 matching 7 bases. The CDR3 totals 15 residues. V lost 6 bases, J lost 2 bases, and 10 bases stayed unmatched. Per germline, CDR1 SNHLY and CDR2 FYNNEI. The CDR3 region is CASRTPRQGTYEQYF. As DNA, the CDR3 is TGTGCCAGCAGAACCCCACGACAGGGCACCTACGAGCAGTACTTC.

The J gene is TRBJ2-3, the V gene TRBV19; D call uncertain. The V gene lost 6 bases and the J gene lost 0 bases, with 13 bases spanning the gap. This CDR3 region has 15 residues. Germline V gene lookup returns CDR1 LNHDA and CDR2 SQIVND (reference sequence). In DNA, the CDR3 is TGTGCCAGTAGGACGACACGTTCTAGCACAGATACGCAGTATTTT. It is translated as CASRTTRSSTDTQYF.

This chain joins TRBV3-1 (or the pseudogene TRBV3-2) and TRBJ2-5; D possibly uses TRBD1 or TRBD2 (7 bases each). This CDR3 spans 17 amino acids. V was cut by 3 bases and J by 5 bases, with 22 bases left in between. Looked up from germline, CDR1 is LGHDT and CDR2 is YNNKEL (reference sequence). The CDR3 here is CASSQERRGGLRETQYF. In DNA, the CDR3 is TGTGCCAGCAGCCAGGAGCGCAGGGGGGGCCTACGCGAGACCCAGTACTTC.

V usage is TRBV5-4 and J usage is TRBJ1-2; TRBD1 aligns across 7 bases. The CDR3 loop spans 13 amino acids. Germline V CDR1 and CDR2: SGHNT, YYREEE (reference sequence). The V gene end was trimmed by 3 bases and the J gene end by 2 bases; junction bases not matched to a gene: 1. Here the CDR3 reads CASSSGQNYGYTF. CDR3 DNA: TGTGCCAGCAGCTCGGGACAGAACTATGGCTACACCTTC.

The chain carries TRBV2 and TRBJ1-5, with TRBD1 as a possible D gene (5 bases). With 0 bases removed from V and 7 bases from J, the gap between germline ends came to 19 bases. CDR1 and CDR2 from the germline V gene are SNHLY and FYNNEI. This CDR3 is 17 amino acids long. This CDR3 reads CASSEALLGTMRQPQHF. The CDR3 nucleotides read TGTGCCAGCAGTGAAGCGCTTCTTGGGACTATGAGGCAGCCCCAGCATTTT.

The chain joins TRBV5-1 to TRBJ2-3; weak D call: TRBD1 (6 bases). V gave up 2 bases and J gave up 0 bases, with 13 bases separating them. CDR3 length: 16 amino acids. Germline CDR1 and CDR2: SGHRS and YFSETQ. The CDR3 DNA is TGCGCCAGCAGCTTACCCCGGGACACTAGCACAGATACGCAGTATTTT. Its translation: CASSLPRDTSTDTQYF. The complete variable domain, with remaining parts taken from reference TRBV5-1 and TRBJ2-3, reads KAGVTQTPRYLIKTRGQQVTLSCSPISGHRSVSWYQQTPGQGLQFLFEYFSETQRNKGNFPGRFSGRQFSNSRSEMNVSTLELGDSALYLCASSLPRDTSTDTQYFGPGTRLTVL.

V is TRBV7-2 and J is TRBJ1-1, with a tentative D call TRBD1 (6 bases). The V gene lost 4 bases and the J gene lost 5 bases, with 14 bases spanning the gap. CDR3 size: 14 residues. CDR1 is SGHTA, CDR2 FQGNSA, per germline. For the CDR3, the DNA is TGTGCCAGCAGCTCCTTCGGGGGGCGTACTGAAGCTTTCTTT. Translated: CASSSFGGRTEAFF.